Presented here are 27 T cell receptor beta chains from one specimen sequenced in a study of blood T cells in healthy people across ages. Primed by a sample-barcoded 5' primer and a J-beta primer mix, a second PCR proceeded for about 6 to 12 cycles. From the 5' RACE reads, TCRdb called clonotypes with MiXCR, one entry per CDR3 protein. The table has about 800,000 distinct CDR3 sequences, 58% seen once. Source material: blood. Source of these receptors: a man aged 25 to 40 in good health.

The V and J genes are TRBV11-2 and TRBJ2-4; 7 nucleotides match TRBD2. Germline CDR1 SGHAT, CDR2 FQNNGV. CDR3 size: 16 residues. The J segment lost 13 bases and the V segment lost 0 bases, leaving 15 bases of the junction unmatched. The DNA for the CDR3 is TGTGCCAGCAGCTTAGATTGGGAGGGTACAGCCGGTGGGCAGTACTTC. It codes for CASSLDWEGTAGGQYF.

The chain carries TRBV18 and TRBJ2-5; weak D call: TRBD1 (5 bases). Germline CDR1 is KGHSH and CDR2 is LQKENI. V lost 2 bases to trimming and J lost 2 bases, with 6 bases between them. The CDR3 runs to 13 residues. The chain's CDR3 is CASSPNRQETQYF. DNA of the CDR3: TGTGCCAGCTCACCAAACAGGCAAGAGACCCAGTACTTC. Full variable domain (outside the CDR3, taken from reference TRBV18 and TRBJ2-5): NAGVMQNPRHLVRRRGQEARLRCSPMKGHSHVYWYRQLPEEGLKFMVYLQKENIIDESGMPKERFSAEFPKEGPSILRIQQVVRGDSAAYFCASSPNRQETQYFGPGTRLLVL.

At least ten counts were recorded for this clonotype. The chain recombines TRBV6-5 with TRBJ1-2, with no clear D. The V and J ends lost 6 bases and 2 bases respectively, with 10 bases between them. The CDR3 consists of 13 residues. CDR1 is MNHEY and CDR2 is SVGAGI in the germline V gene. CDR3 protein: CASREDGNYGYTF. CDR3 coding DNA: TGTGCCAGCAGAGAAGACGGGAACTATGGCTACACCTTC.

This clonotype was observed a few times. The chain has TRBV4-3 and TRBJ2-7; 12 bases agree with TRBD2. This CDR3 region has 15 residues. CDR1 is LGHNA, CDR2 YSLEER, per germline. V shed 4 bases and J 5 bases; nucleotides not matched to a gene: 6. The CDR3 nucleotides are TGCGCCAGCAGCCCGACTAGCGGGAGTTTCGACGAGCAGTACTTC. This encodes CASSPTSGSFDEQYF.

The chain carries TRBV12-3 or TRBV12-4 and TRBJ2-5; the D gene is possibly TRBD1 (6 bases). The J call is uncertain, as TRBJ2-7 better fits the DNA end. The CDR3 extends over 15 amino acids. The CDR3 DNA is TGTGCCAGCAGTTTTGCAGGGGAACTCGGCTACGAGCAGTACTTC. Amino acid sequence: CASSFAGELGYEQYF.

This clonotype was observed a single time. This sequence joins TRBV20-1 and TRBJ2-7, with D perhaps matching TRBD1 (6 bases). Germline CDR1 reads DFQATT; CDR2 reads SNEGSKA (reference sequence). The CDR3 is made up of 15 amino acids. The V and J ends lost 0 bases and 0 bases respectively, with 12 bases between them. The CDR3 sequence: CSARETGRVSYEQYF. The CDR3 DNA follows: TGCAGTGCTAGAGAAACAGGGCGGGTCTCCTACGAGCAGTACTTC.

The V gene is TRBV13, the J gene TRBJ2-1; 8 bases are a match to TRBD2. Germline V gives CDR1 PRHDT, CDR2 FYEKMQ (reference sequence). This CDR3 has 15 residues. Unmatched junction bases numbered 14, after V lost 3 bases and J lost 13 bases. The CDR3 protein is CASSFLYSGNETQFF. The CDR3 DNA reads TGTGCCAGCAGCTTCTTATATAGCGGGAACGAGACCCAGTTCTTC.

This clonotype was detected once. This chain joins TRBV3-1 and TRBJ2-1; 14 positions agree with TRBD2. The CDR3 has 17 amino acids. The V gene end was trimmed by 3 bases and the J gene end by 14 bases; junction bases not matched to a gene: 15. Germline V lookup: CDR1 LGHDT, CDR2 YNNKEL (reference sequence). CDR3 amino acids: CASSHRLGLAGASGEFF. The DNA for the CDR3 is TGTGCCAGCAGCCACCGGCTGGGACTAGCGGGAGCCAGTGGGGAGTTCTTC.

This clonotype was counted between two and nine times. V usage is TRBV20-1 and J usage is TRBJ2-7; D is possibly TRBD1 (5 bases). The V and J ends lost 5 bases and 1 base respectively, with 12 bases between them. The CDR3 has 13 residues. Germline assignment: CDR1 DFQATT and CDR2 SNEGSKA (reference sequence). The CDR3 reads CSAGATESYEQYF. DNA of the CDR3: TGCAGTGCTGGCGCGACAGAGTCCTACGAGCAGTACTTC.

J is TRBJ2-1 and V is TRBV30; the D is unclear. The CDR3 sequence is 15 residues long. Trimming removed 7 bases from V and 0 bases from J, with 16 bases in between. Looked up from germline, CDR1 is GTSNPN and CDR2 is SVGIG (reference sequence). The CDR3 DNA reads TGTGCCTTCGCACAAGACACGAGCTCCTACAATGAGCAGTTCTTC. Amino acids: CAFAQDTSSYNEQFF.

V is TRBV6-2 or TRBV6-3 and J is TRBJ2-4; D gene unclear. The last part of the DNA fits TRBJ2-7 better; the J call may be wrong. The CDR3 totals 15 residues. From germline, CDR1 is MNHEY and CDR2 SVGEGT. CDR3 sequence (DNA): TGTGCCAGCAGTTACGTCGACCGTACTAACTACGAGCAGTACTTC. This sequence encodes CASSYVDRTNYEQYF.

The V gene is TRBV29-1, the J gene TRBJ2-3, with a weak D call TRBD2 (5 bases). V dropped 0 bases and J dropped 4 bases, with 17 bases sitting between them. Germline CDR1 and CDR2: SQVTM and ANQGSEA. The CDR3 extends over 16 amino acids. CDR3 DNA: TGCAGCGTTGAAGATCGCTCGGGGTTTCGGGCAGATACGCAGTATTTT. It translates to CSVEDRSGFRADTQYF.

The genes are TRBV4-2 and TRBJ2-7, with TRBD2 identical over 11 bases. The CDR3 is 19 amino acids. Germline V CDR1 and CDR2: LGHNA, YNFKEQ. Trimming cost V 0 bases and J 7 bases; bases outside gene matches: 17. In nucleotides, the CDR3 is TGTGCCAGCAGCCAAGATAGGGCCGGGACTAGCGGAAAAAGGGGTGAGCAGTACTTC. Translating gives CASSQDRAGTSGKRGEQYF.

The chain is built from TRBV9 and TRBJ2-3; D is unresolved. In germline, CDR1 is SGDLS, CDR2 YYNGEE. The V end was cut by 0 bases, the J end by 5 bases, with 10 bases between. The CDR3 spans 14 residues. The CDR3 spells CASSVGEAGDTQYF. DNA of the CDR3: TGTGCCAGCAGCGTAGGAGAGGCTGGAGATACGCAGTATTTT.

This chain joins TRBV20-1 and TRBJ2-7, with D perhaps TRBD1 (6 bases). Germline V CDR1 and CDR2: DFQATT, SNEGSKA (reference sequence). This CDR3 is built from 12 residues. V gave up 0 bases and J gave up 10 bases, with 13 bases separating them. CDR3 loop: CSARDRTALQYF. The DNA of the CDR3 is TGCAGTGCTAGAGATCGGACAGCCCTACAGTACTTC.

The rearrangement joins TRBV29-1 to TRBJ2-7, with D hard to call. This CDR3 region has 14 residues. CDR1 SQVTM and CDR2 ANQGSEA come from the germline V gene. The ends were cut back, 3 bases at V and 0 bases at J, with 12 bases in the middle. The CDR3 DNA sequence: TGCAGCGTTGAGTCTACGGAGAGCTCCTACGAGCAGTACTTC. This gives the protein CSVESTESSYEQYF.

The chain joins TRBV11-2 to TRBJ1-2, with D unclear. This CDR3 region has 15 residues. V lost 0 bases and J 4 bases, leaving 12 bases between the germline ends. Germline loops: CDR1 SGHAT, CDR2 FQNNGV. CDR3 in DNA: TGTGCCAGCAGCTTAGATAGGGCCGCTATCTATGGCTACACCTTC. It is translated as CASSLDRAAIYGYTF.

The chain uses TRBV3-1 and TRBJ2-7; 10 bases match TRBD2. The germline CDR1 and CDR2 sequences are LGHDT and YNNKEL (reference sequence). This CDR3 has 15 residues. Trimming took 0 bases from V and 7 from J; bases not matched to a gene: 6. This CDR3 reads CASSQDILAGKEQYF. CDR3 coding DNA: TGTGCCAGCAGCCAAGACATACTAGCGGGGAAGGAGCAGTACTTC.

This chain joins TRBV20-1 and TRBJ2-3; D remains unclear. The germline V gene encodes CDR1 DFQATT and CDR2 SNEGSKA (reference sequence). The V end was cut by 5 bases, the J end by 1 base, with 16 bases between. The CDR3 is 15 residues long. The CDR3 DNA sequence: TGCAGTGCTCTTGCCTTCCTTGGAGGCACAGATACGCAGTATTTT. Residues: CSALAFLGGTDTQYF.

The rearrangement joins TRBV6-2 or TRBV6-3 to TRBJ2-4; the match to TRBD2 covers 11 bases. CDR1 MNHEY and CDR2 SVGEGT come from the germline V gene. The CDR3 has 13 residues. J lost 5 bases, V lost 6 bases, and 0 bases had no gene match. The CDR3 here is CASRLAGENIQYF. The CDR3 bases are TGTGCCAGCAGACTAGCGGGAGAAAACATTCAGTACTTC.

This clonotype came up a few times. The genes are TRBV20-1 and TRBJ2-3; 7 bases match TRBD1. Germline lookup yields CDR1 DFQATT and CDR2 SNEGSKA (reference sequence). There are 15 residues in the CDR3. J gave up 3 bases and V 4 bases, and 10 bases lay outside the gene matches. The CDR3 reads CSATLDRSDTDTQYF. The DNA of the CDR3 is TGCAGTGCTACCCTGGACAGGTCGGATACAGATACGCAGTATTTT.

The V call is TRBV20-1, the J call TRBJ2-7; D is undetermined. V lost 7 bases and J 3 bases, leaving 10 bases between the germline ends. This CDR3 region has 11 residues. The V gene's germline CDR1 is DFQATT and CDR2 SNEGSKA (reference sequence). In nucleotides, the CDR3 is TGCAGTGTAACCCAGATCTACGAGCAGTACTTC. Translated, it gives CSVTQIYEQYF.

This clonotype was observed once. The J gene is TRBJ1-2, the V gene TRBV12-3 or TRBV12-4; no definite D call. Deletions cut 2 bases from V and 4 bases from J, with 11 bases between. The CDR3 spans 14 residues. In nucleotides, the CDR3 is TGTGCCAGCAGTTTACGCCCAGGATTCTATGGCTACACCTTC. Translated: CASSLRPGFYGYTF.

This clonotype showed up just a few times. V gene TRBV25-1 combines with J gene TRBJ2-1; D gene ambiguous. V was trimmed by 5 bases and J by 7 bases, leaving 12 bases between them. The CDR3 has 13 amino acids. Germline CDR1 is MGHDK and CDR2 is SYGVNS. The CDR3 sequence: CASSWLDVNEQFF. The CDR3 DNA sequence: TGTGCCAGCAGTTGGTTAGATGTTAATGAGCAGTTCTTC.

V gene TRBV6-6 combines with J gene TRBJ1-2; D unresolved. V was clipped by 0 bases and J by 0 bases, with 14 bases between them. Germline-derived CDR1 and CDR2 are MNHNY and SVGAGI (reference sequence). The CDR3 runs to 17 residues. CDR3 amino acids: CASSYSILGRTNYGYTF. The CDR3 bases are TGTGCCAGCAGTTACTCGATACTCGGCAGGACTAACTATGGCTACACCTTC.

This clonotype was recorded a few times. The genes are TRBV4-2 and TRBJ2-7; D is unresolved. Between the trimmed V and J ends, which lost 2 bases and 6 bases, there was a span of 20 bases. The CDR3 extends over 16 amino acids. Germline loops: CDR1 LGHNA, CDR2 YNFKEQ. The CDR3 bases are TGTGCCAGCAGCCAAAGCAAAGGGCCAGGCTTGAGCGAGCAGTACTTC. Its translation is CASSQSKGPGLSEQYF.

The chain uses TRBV15 and TRBJ2-3, with D possibly being TRBD2 (6 bases). Germline values: CDR1 LNHNV, CDR2 YYDKDF (reference sequence). V lost 0 bases to trimming and J lost 6 bases, with 7 bases between them. This CDR3 has 13 amino acids. CDR3 sequence reads: CATSRDRGDTQYF. The CDR3 DNA reads as TGTGCCACCAGCAGAGATCGGGGGGATACGCAGTATTTT.